These T cell receptor beta chains were read from a single sample in a study of cytomegalovirus exposure and HLA in healthy donors. TCRdb's copy holds only in-frame clones and misses some; the assay was immunoSEQ multiplex PCR. The repertoire holds 150,000 to 200,000 clones, with 77% as singletons. Material for sequencing was PBMCs. The receptors derive from a woman in her forties in good health and CMV-seropositive. Both conserved end residues are part of each CDR3. Fields, in order: V gene, clone size, D gene, J gene, CDR3 protein, CDR3 DNA. D genes are given only for firm matches. Not all rows give a size; the values are once, few, many and, for expanded clones, a class.

>TRBV7-9|NA|NA|TRBJ1-2
CASSLWRPGANYGYTF
TGTGCCAGCAGCTTATGGCGGCCCGGCGCTAACTATGGCTACACCTTC
>TRBV30|few|NA|TRBJ2-5
CAWSVSDSSRETQYF
TGTGCCTGGAGTGTAAGTGACAGCTCGAGGGAGACCCAGTACTTC
>TRBV30|NA|NA|TRBJ2-5
CAWNAGLRTQYF
TGTGCCTGGAACGCAGGGCTACGGACCCAGTACTTC
>TRBV10-3|NA|TRBD1|TRBJ1-1
CAISTRQGAGGMNTEAFF
TGTGCCATCAGTACTAGACAGGGCGCGGGTGGAATGAACACTGAAGCTTTCTTT
>TRBV23-1|few|TRBD1|TRBJ1-1
CASSHGTGNTEAFF
TGCGCCAGCAGTCACGGGACAGGGAACACTGAAGCTTTCTTT
>TRBV6-6|NA|NA|TRBJ2-7
CASSLQYEQYF
TGTGCCAGCAGTCTGCAGTACGAGCAGTACTTC
>TRBV18|NA|TRBD1|TRBJ1-1
CASSPWDSMNTEAFF
TGTGCCAGCTCCCCCTGGGACAGCATGAACACTGAAGCTTTCTTT
>TRBV18|NA|NA|TRBJ1-4
CASSPQQGPTNEKLFF
TGTGCCAGCTCACCACAGCAGGGCCCAACTAATGAAAAACTGTTTTTT
>TRBV7-9|NA|TRBD1|TRBJ1-1
CASSSGTDDTEAFF
TGTGCCAGCAGTTCCGGGACAGACGACACTGAAGCTTTCTTT
>TRBV5-1|NA|NA|TRBJ1-4
CASSLGSSANEKLFF
TGCGCCAGCAGCTTGGGGTCATCGGCTAATGAAAAACTGTTTTTT
>TRBV6-5|NA|TRBD2|TRBJ2-1
CASRGTMSHNEQFF
TGTGCCAGCCGCGGGACTATGAGCCACAATGAGCAGTTCTTC
>TRBV7-2|NA|NA|TRBJ1-3
CASSLSSTGNTIYF
TGTGCCAGCAGCTTATCCAGTACAGGAAACACCATATATTTT
>TRBV18|NA|TRBD1|TRBJ2-3
CASSPSDRGRIDTQYF
TGTGCCAGCTCACCATCCGACAGGGGGCGCATAGATACGCAGTATTTT
>TRBV7-2|NA|TRBD1|TRBJ2-1
CASRRQGSNHEQFF
TGTGCCAGCAGGAGACAGGGGAGTAATCATGAGCAGTTCTTC
>TRBV7-8|NA|NA|TRBJ2-7
CASSPDGGRAYEQYF
TGTGCCAGCAGCCCGGACGGGGGGCGCGCCTACGAGCAGTACTTC
>TRBV7-9|NA|NA|TRBJ1-1
CASSLGQQNTEAFF
TGTGCCAGCAGCCTTGGACAGCAGAACACTGAAGCTTTCTTT
>TRBV19|once|NA|TRBJ2-1
CASSPLVVNEQFF
TGTGCCAGTAGTCCTCTTGTTGTGAATGAGCAGTTCTTC
>TRBV5-1|NA|NA|TRBJ1-5
CASSLGPDYSNQPQHF
TGCGCCAGCAGCTTAGGGCCAGACTATAGCAATCAGCCCCAGCATTTT
>TRBV5-6|NA|TRBD1|TRBJ2-7
CASSFEDRGLEQYF
TGTGCCAGCAGCTTCGAGGACAGGGGCCTCGAGCAGTACTTC
>TRBV28|NA|NA|TRBJ2-1
CASTSGPNEQFF
TGTGCCAGCACGAGCGGCCCCAATGAGCAGTTCTTC
>TRBV29-1|NA|NA|TRBJ2-7
CSVPAGSDPTGYEQYF
TGCAGCGTGCCTGCGGGATCGGACCCGACGGGGTACGAGCAGTACTTC
>TRBV5-6|NA|NA|TRBJ1-4
CASSSYQGSANEKLFF
TGTGCCAGCAGCTCGTACCAGGGGTCGGCTAATGAAAAACTGTTTTTT
>TRBV7-9|NA|NA|TRBJ2-3
CASSPRQSDTQYF
TGTGCCAGCAGCCCGCGACAGTCAGATACGCAGTATTTT
>TRBV6-5|NA|NA|TRBJ2-1
CASAGFSYNEQFF
TGTGCCAGCGCGGGCTTCTCCTACAATGAGCAGTTCTTC
>TRBV4-3|NA|NA|TRBJ2-7
CASSQELRDGGSYEQYF
TGCGCCAGCAGCCAAGAATTGAGGGATGGCGGCTCCTACGAGCAGTACTTC
>TRBV7-2|NA|TRBD1|TRBJ1-5
CASSLSIDRAGQPQHF
TGTGCCAGCAGCTTATCCATCGACAGGGCGGGTCAGCCCCAGCATTTT
>TRBV5-1|NA|TRBD2|TRBJ2-1
CASSLGGTSGQGSYNEQFF
TGCGCCAGCAGCTTGGGAGGGACTAGCGGACAAGGGTCCTACAATGAGCAGTTCTTC
>TRBV7-2|NA|NA|TRBJ1-2
CASSLRRTAGYTF
TGTGCCAGCAGCTTACGCCGAACTGCTGGCTACACCTTC
>TRBV5-4|NA|TRBD1|TRBJ2-1
CASSSSGGRSYNEQFF
TGTGCCAGCAGCTCCTCAGGGGGCCGGTCCTACAATGAGCAGTTCTTC
>TRBV7-2|NA|NA|TRBJ2-2
CASSPRQGSRHTGELFF
TGTGCCAGCAGCCCCCGGCAGGGCTCTCGGCACACCGGGGAGCTGTTTTTT
>TRBV7-9|NA|NA|TRBJ2-7
CASSPKAAPEVYEQYF
TGTGCCAGCAGCCCCAAGGCGGCGCCAGAGGTGTACGAGCAGTACTTC
>TRBV5-1|NA|NA|TRBJ2-3
CASSAGDTQYF
TGCGCCAGCAGCGCCGGTGATACGCAGTATTTT
>TRBV11-3|NA|NA|TRBJ2-6
CASSLDKSSGANVLTF
TGTGCCAGCAGCTTAGATAAGAGCTCTGGGGCCAACGTCCTGACTTTC
>TRBV19|once|TRBD1|TRBJ1-2
CASEEGASNYGYTF
TGTGCCAGTGAGGAGGGGGCGAGTAACTATGGCTACACCTTC
>TRBV6-5|NA|TRBD1|TRBJ1-3
CASSYSGTGAGNTIYF
TGTGCCAGCAGTTACTCGGGGACAGGCGCTGGAAACACCATATATTTT